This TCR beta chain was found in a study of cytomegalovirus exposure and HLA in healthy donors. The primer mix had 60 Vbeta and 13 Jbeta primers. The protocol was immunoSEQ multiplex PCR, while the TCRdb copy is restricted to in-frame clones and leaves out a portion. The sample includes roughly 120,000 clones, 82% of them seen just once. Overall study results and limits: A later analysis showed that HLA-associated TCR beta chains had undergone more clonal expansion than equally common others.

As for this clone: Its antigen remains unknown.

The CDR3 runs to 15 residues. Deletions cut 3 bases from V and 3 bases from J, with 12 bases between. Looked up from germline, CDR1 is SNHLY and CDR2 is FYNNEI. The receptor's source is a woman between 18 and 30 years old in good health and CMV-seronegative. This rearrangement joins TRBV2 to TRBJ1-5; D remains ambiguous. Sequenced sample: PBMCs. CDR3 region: CASSDERSYNQPQHF. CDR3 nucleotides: TGTGCCAGCAGTGATGAGCGATCGTACAATCAGCCCCAGCATTTT. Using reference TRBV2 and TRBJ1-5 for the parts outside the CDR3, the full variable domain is EPEVTQTPSHQVTQMGQEVILRCVPISNHLYFYWYRQILGQKVEFLVSFYNNEISEKSEIFDDQFSVERPDGSNFTLKIRSTKLEDSAMYFCASSDERSYNQPQHFGDGTRLSIL.